This TCR beta chain emerged from a study of a mutant IDH1 vaccine in newly diagnosed glioma. Notes on the study in general: No link was apparently found between pseudoprogression and changes in top peripheral T cell clonotypes.

Germline V lookup: CDR1 LGHNA, CDR2 YSLEER. This CDR3 has 14 residues. The V gene end was trimmed by 3 bases and the J gene end by 5 bases; junction bases not matched to a gene: 4. The time point is: week 23, last vaccination. A 20-mer mutant IDH1 peptide at 300 ug was injected subcutaneously with topical imiquimod. Turning to this clone: Its antigen is as yet unknown.

TCRdb keeps only in-frame clones here, not all; method: immunoSEQ multiplex PCR. This sample has around 39,000 clones; around 84% occur once, and the top ten carry less than 3%. The receptor comes from a young woman with glioma. Some clones in this sample may be carry-over from other donors' samples. The sample in question was PBMCs, obtained from a glioma patient whose treatment included an IDH1 peptide vaccine. This chain joins TRBV4-3 and TRBJ2-7; 10 bases match TRBD2. The CDR3, as DNA: TGCGCCAGCAGCCATGTCGGGACTAGCGACGAGCAGTACTTC. Translated, it gives CASSHVGTSDEQYF.